Each of the 9 T cell receptor beta chains below was sequenced from the same sample in a study of cytomegalovirus exposure and HLA in healthy donors. The study ran its PCR with 60 Vbeta and 13 Jbeta primers. Sequencing was performed with immunoSEQ multiplex PCR; in TCRdb, only in-frame clones are kept and a portion is missing. Its clone listing holds tens of thousands of clones. Sequencing was performed on PBMCs. The receptors originated from a man aged 18 to 30 in good health and CMV-seropositive.

The gene calls are TRBV21-1 and TRBJ1-2; TRBD1, the table's D call, lacks a check against the DNA. TRBV21-1 is deemed a pseudogene. The CDR3 runs to 18 residues. The CDR3 DNA follows: TGTGCCAGCAGCTCACGTGAATTTTACAGGGGGTTTGACTATGGCTACACCTTC. This gives the protein CASSSREFYRGFDYGYTF.

The J gene is TRBJ2-2, the V gene TRBV7-9; tentative D call: TRBD2 (5 bases). The germline V and J ends were trimmed by 5 bases and 6 bases, with 19 bases remaining between them. The CDR3 covers 16 residues. Germline V gene data show CDR1 as SEHNR and CDR2 as FQNEAQ (reference sequence). CDR3 sequence (DNA): TGTGCCAGCAGCCCCCCGACGGGGATCGGATCCGGGGAGCTGTTTTTT. Its protein is CASSPPTGIGSGELFF.

The chain recombines TRBV30 with TRBJ1-6, with D maybe TRBD1 (5 bases). Germline V CDR1 and CDR2: GTSNPN, SVGIG (reference sequence). V was pared by 1 base and J by 9 bases, with 10 bases between. The CDR3 runs 13 residues. Written as DNA, the CDR3 is TGTGCCTGGAGTGGGGGGGATGGTTCACCCCTCCACTTT. Its translation is CAWSGGDGSPLHF.

The chain is built from TRBV9 and TRBJ1-1, with 7 positions matching TRBD1. Germline loops: CDR1 SGDLS, CDR2 YYNGEE. Trimming cost V 6 bases and J 0 bases; bases outside gene matches: 11. The length of the CDR3 is 16 residues. The CDR3 DNA follows: TGTGCCAGCAAGGTGTTCGGGGACAGCGTGAACACTGAAGCTTTCTTT. Its translation is CASKVFGDSVNTEAFF.

The chain uses TRBV5-1 and TRBJ2-1, with 10 bases fitting TRBD2. The CDR3 has 16 amino acids. The V and J ends lost 4 bases and 2 bases, in that order; junction bases with no gene match: 6. CDR1 is SGHRS, CDR2 YFSETQ, per germline. The CDR3 sequence is CASSQILAGAYNEQFF. The CDR3 region has the DNA TGCGCCAGCAGCCAGATCCTAGCGGGGGCCTACAATGAGCAGTTCTTC.

V and J are TRBV28 and TRBJ2-7; 8 bases agree with TRBD2. Trimming at V came to 6 bases and at J to 3 bases, leaving 4 bases not matched to a gene. The CDR3 covers 13 residues. CDR1 is MDHEN and CDR2 is SYDVKM in the germline V gene. Here the CDR3 DNA reads TGTGCCAGCAGCCAAGCGGGAGACTACGAGCAGTACTTC. Translating gives CASSQAGDYEQYF.

The chain combines TRBV20-1 with TRBJ2-5; D may be TRBD2 (7 bases). This CDR3 is built from 10 residues. The ends were cut back, 5 bases at V and 11 bases at J, with 12 bases in the middle. Germline assignment: CDR1 DFQATT and CDR2 SNEGSKA (reference sequence). CDR3 amino acids: CSALQGGQYF. Here the CDR3 DNA reads TGCAGTGCTTTACAGGGAGGGCAGTACTTC.

The chain is built from TRBV2 and TRBJ2-5; 9 bases line up with TRBD2. This CDR3 has 15 amino acids. Per the germline V gene, CDR1 is SNHLY and CDR2 is FYNNEI. V dropped 4 bases and J dropped 2; count of bases not matched to a gene: 5. CDR3 nucleotides: TGTGCCAGCAGTGTAGAGGCGGGGGGGCAAGAGACCCAGTACTTC. Protein product: CASSVEAGGQETQYF.

This chain joins TRBV11-2 and TRBJ2-3; 10 nucleotides align to TRBD2. Germline V gene data show CDR1 as SGHAT and CDR2 as FQNNGV. V was clipped by 1 base and J by 0 bases; unmatched bases: 4. The CDR3 spans 17 residues. In nucleotides, the CDR3 is TGTGCCAGCAGCTTAGTAGCGGGAGGTAAAAGCACAGATACGCAGTATTTT. This translates into CASSLVAGGKSTDTQYF.